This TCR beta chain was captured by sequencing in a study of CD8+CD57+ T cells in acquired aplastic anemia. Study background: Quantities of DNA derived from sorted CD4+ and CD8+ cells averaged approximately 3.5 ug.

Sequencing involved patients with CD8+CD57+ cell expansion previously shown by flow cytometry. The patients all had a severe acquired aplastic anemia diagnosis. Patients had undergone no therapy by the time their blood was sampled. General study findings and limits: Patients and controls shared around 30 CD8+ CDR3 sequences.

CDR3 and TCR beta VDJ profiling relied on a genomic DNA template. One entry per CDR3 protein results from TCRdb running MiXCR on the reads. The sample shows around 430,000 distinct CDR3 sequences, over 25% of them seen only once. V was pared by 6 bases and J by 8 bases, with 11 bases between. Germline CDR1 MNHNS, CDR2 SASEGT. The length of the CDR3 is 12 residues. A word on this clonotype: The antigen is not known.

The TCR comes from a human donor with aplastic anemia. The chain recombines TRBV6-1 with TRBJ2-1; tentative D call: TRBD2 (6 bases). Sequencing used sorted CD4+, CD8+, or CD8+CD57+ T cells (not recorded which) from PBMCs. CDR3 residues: CASRNGEDEQFF. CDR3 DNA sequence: TGTGCCAGCAGAAACGGGGAGGATGAGCAGTTCTTC.